This T cell receptor (beta chain) was obtained from a study of cytomegalovirus exposure and HLA in healthy donors (dated by TCRdb to 2016 to 2017). About the study as a whole: In an earlier analysis of roughly 500 of the donors, 276 Gb of sequence data and 95 million to 130 million unique TCR beta sequences from 150 million to 200 million T cells were reported. Around 330 gigabases of sequencing data and tens of millions of unique TCR sequences made up an early release that covered approximately 620 HLA-typed donors. In a later genetic analysis, genome-wide SNP genotypes for about three fifths of the roughly 670 donors were used, and that subset was treated as a discovery cohort. The later analysis used no new phenotypic data to find candidate immune exposures, relying instead on TCR beta sequences and their occurrence across donors. Every repertoire in the discovery cohort had been generated on one and the same sequencing platform. Class I and class II HLA loci were covered by the typing at four-digit resolution. The study combined high-throughput TCR immunosequencing, statistical association of individual TCRs with disease status, and machine learning to predict cytomegalovirus infection status. The study aimed to test whether signatures of past pathogen exposure could be identified by cataloging public T cell receptors. A separate validation cohort of over a hundred different subjects was used in addition to the roughly 700-subject first cohort. Typing coverage differed by locus: A, B, C, DRB1 and DQB1 were typed in roughly 620-640 donors, DQA1 in approximately 520, DPA1 in some 600, and DPB1 in approximately 450. Alongside the repertoire data, information on donor age, sex, ethnicity and CMV serostatus was compiled. Across 398 genotyped donors of the cohort, an average of approximately 240,000 unique TCR beta nucleotide sequences per donor were sequenced, and approximately 17% of those sequences were non-productive. The study used immunosequencing to profile the T cell repertoires of around 600 subjects and linked those repertoires to cytomegalovirus serostatus. To decide whether each TCR beta V gene segment behaved as functional or pseudogenic, an earlier analysis of some 540 of the donors relied on high-throughput TCR beta sequencing. Among the roughly 390 genotyped donors, 81% belonged to the genetic ancestry cluster associated with self-reported Caucasian donors. Roughly 5 DR-DQ haplotypes were handled as single units for association and clustering, since linkage in the cohort was strong. To study patterns of TCR occurrence, a later analysis re-analyzed previously published TCR beta repertoires from 550 to 800 donors and added high-resolution HLA genotyping. Results the study describes overall, beyond this receptor: It was suggested by the authors that the approach could potentially be generalized to other disease states and immunological phenotypes. The 87-base-pair reads could not distinguish some IMGT-functional V segments, including TRBV6-2 and TRBV6-3, so those segments were excluded. At a false discovery rate of 0.05, a later analysis linked 15,000 to 20,000 TCR beta sequences to specific HLA alleles. In a later genetic analysis, a missense DCLRE1C variant was associated with V-gene and J-gene trimming of TCR beta chains, and the association was replicated in an independent cohort. Linkage disequilibrium might explain the correlated functional status among segregating V segments, but an unknown experimental factor could not be ruled out. The classifier was reported to diagnose cytomegalovirus status with high specificity and sensitivity in both the original cohort and the validation cohort. The study gave a list of 150 to 200 TCR beta chains associated with cytomegalovirus. According to a later genetic analysis, donors in an Asian-associated ancestry cluster had fewer N-insertions in productive TCRs than the approximately 630-donor mean. The earlier analysis of 587 of the donors excluded roughly 17 rarely observed V segments, including chromosome 9 orphons, because counts were too low. A later analysis reported that several top co-occurrence clusters appeared linked to parvovirus B19, influenza, CMV and Epstein-Barr virus. A further reported finding was that TCR beta sequences accurately predicted the HLA-A and HLA-B alleles for most subjects in the first cohort. In a later analysis, most CMV-associated TCR beta chains were found to appear HLA-restricted, with HLA associations seemingly driven largely by CMV exposure. Compared with equally common non-associated chains, HLA-associated TCR beta chains in a later analysis were more clonally expanded and had lower generation probabilities. Three of the identified cytomegalovirus-associated TCR beta chains were confirmed in vitro to be specific for cytomegalovirus antigens. A cluster of highly shared sequence variants was judged likely to be a technical artifact of the sequencing pipeline. When HLA alleles, especially DR and DQ, strongly co-occurred, attributing TCR associations to individual alleles was difficult. Because HLA typing was unavailable for some donors at each locus, only the typed subset was used in association tests. CMV serostatus was the only immune exposure information available for the cohort. Only TCR beta chains were sequenced in this cohort, and the absence of alpha or paired-chain data limited detectable features. Most TCR sequences were observed very rarely across donors, whereas some public TCRs were present in many individuals. In a later analysis, the rate of TCR association differed among HLA loci, with DRB1 alleles having the most associated TCRs and HLA-C alleles having the fewest. Presence/absence analyses assumed roughly uniform sequencing depth across donors, an assumption that may not hold. An earlier analysis of around 540 of the donors showed that most TCR beta V segments appeared in productive rearrangements either about 87% or about 30% of the time, which broadly matched IMGT annotations.

With regard to this clone: It has no known antigen specificity. Base quality data are lacking; no much larger clone is found one base away.

Relative to germline, V is missing 1 base and J is missing 10 bases, with 5 bases of the junction outside any gene match. There are 14 amino acids in the CDR3, from cysteine to phenylalanine inclusive. The retained sequence is limited to the CDR3, 42 bases, with the frame set at the first base. CDR1 and CDR2 were assigned from the germline V gene as KGHSH and LQKENI. The cohort comprised 666 healthy bone marrow donors. Cohort members were all nominally healthy when sampled, although unrecorded immune exposures were likely present. The donor tested CMV seronegative, placing the donor among the 352 seronegative members of the cohort. A peripheral blood sample was provided by each donor, and peripheral blood mononuclear cells were used for TCR beta sequencing. Genomic DNA was extracted from the blood cell samples with the Qiagen DNeasy Blood Extraction Kit. The library was generated by the immunoSEQ multiplex PCR assay. The multiplex PCR relied on a mix of 60 forward primers for TCR Vbeta segments and 13 reverse primers for TCR Jbeta segments. The CDR3 region of rearranged TCR beta genes was amplified from genomic DNA by a multiplex PCR assay. The amplified TCR beta libraries were sequenced on the Illumina HiSeq System as 87-base-pair reads. The authors' analysis ran thus. Across the roughly 640 repertoires, a later analysis counted 60 million to 90 million unique TCR beta chains, around 10 million of which were shared by at least two donors. Raw reads were error-corrected and collapsed into unique sequences with a nearest-neighbor algorithm that merged closely related sequences to remove PCR and sequencing errors. V, D and J gene segments were assigned by aligning CDR3 sequences to IMGT reference sequences. For a sequence to be retained, at least a six-nucleotide match to both a V gene segment and a J gene segment was required. A rearrangement was called productive if the CDR3 had no stop codons and remained in frame with V and J, and every other rearrangement was called non-productive. CDR3 was defined by IMGT convention, running from the second conserved V-encoded cysteine to the conserved J-encoded phenylalanine. In an earlier analysis of some 550 of the donors, sequences lacking an unambiguous match to a single V gene segment were excluded. In an earlier analysis of a few hundred of the donors, V segments were called functional above 56.7% productive rearrangements and were called segregating when the between-donor standard deviation exceeded 5%. A statistical classification framework was built for diagnosing cytomegalovirus status from the catalog of TCR beta chain sequences. A later analysis assigned V and J genes by comparing TCR nucleotide sequences with IMGT/GENE-DB human TR gene sequences. Using the TCRdist pipeline, a later analysis assigned CDR3 sequences along with most-parsimonious VDJ recombination scenarios. In a later analysis, each TCR beta chain was defined by its CDR3 amino acid sequence together with its V-gene family, and reads lacking a unique V-gene family were excluded. To address suspected cross-contamination and a sequencing artifact, a later analysis removed some 620 highly shared, low-generation-probability nucleotide sequences. In a later analysis, a clonal expansion index was calculated for each public chain from normalized within-repertoire ranks of inferred template counts. Generation probabilities in a later analysis came from a VDJ recombination model fitted to out-of-frame rearrangements, and those results were checked against IGoR. Hypergeometric tests were used in a later analysis to score TCR-TCR, TCR-HLA and TCR-CMV co-occurrence, with a repertoire-size bias correction applied to the TCR pairs. To estimate false discovery rates, a later analysis permuted the HLA or CMV assignments 20 times. In a later analysis, co-occurring TCRs were grouped using DBSCAN, with TCRdist sequence similarity added in when clustering inside HLA-allele-positive subsets. Co-occurrence clustering excluded repertoires with fewer than 30,000 or more than 120,000 public chains, plus five with anomalous nucleotide sharing. TCRdb took over this immuneACCESS table, retaining in-frame rearrangements with V and J assigned. Such tables are incomplete; in checked studies, under half of the missing clones stem from an unresolved V gene, and the remainder is unexplained. V, J and clone size are taken as reported in that table, and D and trimming were inferred from the DNA itself. This sample is represented by 150,000 to 200,000 clones; just under 80% of them were singletons. The leading ten clones occupy about 2.6% of the sample.

The V and J genes are TRBV18 and TRBJ1-4; TRBD1 lines up with 8 middle nucleotides. The sample was PBMCs. The receptor was derived from a female donor in good health and CMV-seronegative. The nucleotide sequence reads as follows: TGTGCCAGCTCACCACTCAGGGGGCAGGGAAAACTGTTTTTT. This is translated as CASSPLRGQGKLFF.